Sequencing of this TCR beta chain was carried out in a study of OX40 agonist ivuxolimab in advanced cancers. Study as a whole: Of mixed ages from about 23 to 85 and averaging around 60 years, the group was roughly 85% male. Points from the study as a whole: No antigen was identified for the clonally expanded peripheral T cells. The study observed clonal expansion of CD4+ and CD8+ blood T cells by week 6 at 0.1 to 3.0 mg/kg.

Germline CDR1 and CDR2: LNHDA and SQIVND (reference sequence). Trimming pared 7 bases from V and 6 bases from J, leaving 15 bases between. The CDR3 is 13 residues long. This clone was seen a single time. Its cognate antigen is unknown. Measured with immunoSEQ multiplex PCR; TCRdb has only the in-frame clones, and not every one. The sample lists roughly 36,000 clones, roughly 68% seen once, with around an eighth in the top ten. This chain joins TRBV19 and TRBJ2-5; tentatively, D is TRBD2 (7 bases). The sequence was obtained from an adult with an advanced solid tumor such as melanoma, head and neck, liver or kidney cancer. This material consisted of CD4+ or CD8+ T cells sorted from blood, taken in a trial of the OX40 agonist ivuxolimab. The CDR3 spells CASTPDGGQTQYF. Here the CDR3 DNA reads TGTGCCAGTACCCCCGACGGGGGGCAGACCCAGTACTTC.